Below, 7 T cell receptor beta chains from the same sample are listed, as sequenced in a study of T cells in localized non-small cell lung cancer. Measured with immunoSEQ multiplex PCR; TCRdb has only the in-frame clones, and not every one. This repertoire shows 48,000 or so clones, about 80% found once; its top ten account for about 17%. This specimen was peripheral blood, taken before any cancer treatment. The receptors stem from a man aged 40 to 75 with stage I squamous cell lung carcinoma.

Only a few counts were recorded for this clone. The chain has TRBV10-3 and TRBJ1-5; no definite D call. Germline assignment: CDR1 ENHRY and CDR2 SYGVKD. V was clipped by 3 bases and J by 2 bases, with 2 bases between them. CDR3 length: 12 amino acids. The CDR3 nucleotides are TGTGCCATCAGTGAAGGCAATCAGCCCCAGCATTTT. It codes for CAISEGNQPQHF.

This sequence joins TRBV11-2 and TRBJ1-1, with D unclear. Per the germline V gene, CDR1 is SGHAT and CDR2 is FQNNGV. The CDR3 has 11 amino acids. The V end lost 5 bases, the J end lost 6 bases, and 7 bases lay between the germline ends. CDR3 protein: CASSNNAEAFF. CDR3 coding DNA: TGTGCCAGCAGCAATAATGCTGAAGCTTTCTTT.

This rearrangement joins TRBV9 to TRBJ1-2; D may be TRBD1 (5 bases). The CDR3 sequence is 15 residues long. V was pared by 2 bases and J by 7 bases, with 18 bases between. Germline V gene data show CDR1 as SGDLS and CDR2 as YYNGEE. CDR3 coding DNA: TGTGCCAGCAGCGTTTATCCAGGGAAGGATGGTGGCTACACCTTC. Amino acid sequence: CASSVYPGKDGGYTF.

The chain links TRBV28 to TRBJ2-7, with TRBD2 as a possible D gene (7 bases). There are 11 residues in the CDR3. The germline gives CDR1 MDHEN, CDR2 SYDVKM. The CDR3 nucleotides are TGTGCATCTAGGGGGGGGGACGAGCAGTACTTC. Amino acids: CASRGGDEQYF.

The J gene is TRBJ2-5, the V gene TRBV7-9, with D possibly being TRBD2 (5 bases). The germline V gene encodes CDR1 SEHNR and CDR2 FQNEAQ (reference sequence). The CDR3 has 15 residues. V lost 5 bases, J lost 3 bases, and 16 bases lay in between. CDR3 coding DNA: TGTGCCAGCAGCCTCAACCGGGTAGCGAAAGAGACCCAGTACTTC. This sequence encodes CASSLNRVAKETQYF. Full variable domain (remainder filled in from reference TRBV7-9 and TRBJ2-5): DTGVSQNPRHKITKRGQNVTFRCDPISEHNRLYWYRQTLGQGPEFLTYFQNEAQLEKSRLLSDRFSAERPKGSFSTLEIQRTEQGDSAMYLCASSLNRVAKETQYFGPGTRLLVL.

A single count supports this clone. The V and J genes are TRBV2 and TRBJ1-2; D is unresolved. CDR3 size: 12 residues. Per the germline V gene, CDR1 is SNHLY and CDR2 is FYNNEI. The CDR3 here is CATTPANYGYTF. Written as DNA, the CDR3 is TGTGCGACTACTCCGGCAAACTATGGCTACACCTTC.

This chain joins TRBV28 and TRBJ2-7, with D maybe TRBD1 (6 bases). Trimming removed 4 bases at V and 0 bases at J, with 13 bases between. Looked up from germline, CDR1 is MDHEN and CDR2 is SYDVKM. The CDR3 contains 15 residues. The chain's CDR3 is CASSSSGTSSYEQYF. The CDR3 DNA sequence: TGTGCCAGCAGTTCCTCCGGGACAAGCTCCTACGAGCAGTACTTC.